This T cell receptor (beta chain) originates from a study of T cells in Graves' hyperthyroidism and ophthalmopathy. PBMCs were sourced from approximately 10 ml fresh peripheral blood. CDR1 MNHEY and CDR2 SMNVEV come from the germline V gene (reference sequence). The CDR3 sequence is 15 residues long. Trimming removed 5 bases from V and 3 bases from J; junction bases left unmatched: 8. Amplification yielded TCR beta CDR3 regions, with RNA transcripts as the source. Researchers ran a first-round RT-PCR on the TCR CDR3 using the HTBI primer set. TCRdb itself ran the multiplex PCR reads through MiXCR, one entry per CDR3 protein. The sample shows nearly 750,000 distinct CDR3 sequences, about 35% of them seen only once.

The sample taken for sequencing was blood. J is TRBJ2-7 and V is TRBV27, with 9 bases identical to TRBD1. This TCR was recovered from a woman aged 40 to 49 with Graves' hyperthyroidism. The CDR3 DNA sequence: TGTGCCAGCAGTCCCCTTGACAGGGGGGTCTACGAGCAGTACTTC. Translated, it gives CASSPLDRGVYEQYF.